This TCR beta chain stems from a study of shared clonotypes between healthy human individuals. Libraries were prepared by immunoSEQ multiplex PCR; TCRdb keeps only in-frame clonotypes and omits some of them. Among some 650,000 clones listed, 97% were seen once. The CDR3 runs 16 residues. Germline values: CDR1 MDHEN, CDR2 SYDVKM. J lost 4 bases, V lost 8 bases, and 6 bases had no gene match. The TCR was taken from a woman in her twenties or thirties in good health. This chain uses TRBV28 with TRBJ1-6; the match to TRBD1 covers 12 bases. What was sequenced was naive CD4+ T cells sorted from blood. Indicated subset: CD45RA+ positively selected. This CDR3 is CASCGTGGWYNSPLHF. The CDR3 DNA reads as TGTGCCAGCTGCGGGACAGGGGGCTGGTATAATTCACCCCTCCACTTT. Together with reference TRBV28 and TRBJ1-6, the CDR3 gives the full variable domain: DVKVTQSSRYLVKRTGEKVFLECVQDMDHENMFWYRQDPGLGLRLIYFSYDVKMKEKGDIPEGYSVSREKKERFSLILESASTNQTSMYLCASCGTGGWYNSPLHFGNGTRLTVT.